This passage covers 11 T cell receptor beta chains from one sample sequenced in a study of cytomegalovirus exposure and HLA in healthy donors. PCR used 60 Vbeta primers and 13 Jbeta primers. Produced via immunoSEQ multiplex PCR; TCRdb's table is partial and in-frame only. The data show under 150,000 clones, more than 70% seen once. Material: PBMCs. All receptors derive from a woman between 40 and 50 years old in good health and CMV-seronegative.

The chain has TRBV14 and TRBJ2-7; possibly TRBD1 for D (5 bases). This CDR3 is built from 14 residues. V was shortened by 4 bases and J by 2 bases, with 12 bases between the two germline ends. Germline CDR1 and CDR2: SGHDN and FVKESK. Here the CDR3 reads CASSRRQGPYEQYF. The CDR3, as DNA: TGTGCCAGCAGCCGCCGCCAGGGCCCCTACGAGCAGTACTTC. Variable domain in full (rest from reference TRBV14 and TRBJ2-7): EAGVTQFPSHSVIEKGQTVTLRCDPISGHDNLYWYRRVMGKEIKFLLHFVKESKQDESGMPNNRFLAERTGGTYSTLKVQPAELEDSGVYFCASSRRQGPYEQYFGPGTRLTVT.

This clone is a singleton in its sample. The CDR3 bases are TGTGCCAGCAGCCTAGGACAGGATTTTGGCTACACCTTC. Its translation is CASSLGQDFGYTF. The chain carries TRBV28 and TRBJ1-2; 7 bases line up with TRBD1. From germline, CDR1 is MDHEN and CDR2 SYDVKM. With 6 bases clipped from V and 7 bases from J, the junction kept 8 bases outside the gene matches. The CDR3 length is 13 residues.

This clone was recorded a few times. The chain employs TRBV11-2 and TRBJ2-7, with D unclear. The CDR3 consists of 14 residues. Between the trimmed V and J ends, which lost 5 bases and 0 bases, there was a span of 11 bases. Germline assignment: CDR1 SGHAT and CDR2 FQNNGV. The CDR3 region is CASSRGGSSYEQYF. In DNA form, the CDR3 reads TGTGCCAGCAGCCGAGGCGGCTCCTCCTACGAGCAGTACTTC. The full variable domain, with the rest looked up from reference TRBV11-2 and TRBJ2-7, is EAGVAQSPRYKIIEKRQSVAFWCNPISGHATLYWYQQILGQGPKLLIQFQNNGVVDDSQLPKDRFSAERLKGVDSTLKIQPAKLEDSAVYLCASSRGGSSYEQYFGPGTRLTVT.

The chain carries TRBV5-1 and TRBJ1-2; unclear D gene. The CDR3 is 16 residues long. V shed 4 bases and J shed 0 bases, with 16 bases lying between them. The germline CDR1 and CDR2 sequences are SGHRS and YFSETQ. The CDR3 coding sequence is TGCGCCAGCAGCGAAAAACGACGGGGAGCTAACTATGGCTACACCTTC. This gives the protein CASSEKRRGANYGYTF.

This sequence joins TRBV11-2 and TRBJ2-3, with TRBD2 identical over 8 bases. V dropped 4 bases and J dropped 3; count of bases not matched to a gene: 9. The V gene's germline CDR1 is SGHAT and CDR2 FQNNGV. CDR3 size: 16 residues. The CDR3: CASSSPRGGLTDTQYF. CDR3 sequence (DNA): TGTGCCAGCAGCTCGCCCCGGGGGGGTTTGACAGATACGCAGTATTTT.

This chain uses TRBV6-1 with TRBJ2-1; weak D call: TRBD2 (6 bases). The CDR3 length is 13 residues. V dropped 4 bases and J dropped 8 bases, with 12 bases sitting between them. Germline V gives CDR1 MNHNS, CDR2 SASEGT. The DNA for the CDR3 is TGTGCCAGCAGTGGCCAACTAGCCGATGAGCAGTTCTTC. Translating it yields CASSGQLADEQFF.

V is TRBV18 and J is TRBJ2-7; 8 nucleotides line up with TRBD2. The germline gives CDR1 KGHSH, CDR2 LQKENI. CDR3 size: 17 residues. V gave up 3 bases and J gave up 0 bases; unmatched junction bases: 10. The CDR3 nucleotides read TGTGCCAGCTCACCGCCACGGGGGGGGCCGAGCTCCTACGAGCAGTACTTC. This sequence encodes CASSPPRGGPSSYEQYF.

V gene TRBV18 combines with J gene TRBJ2-7, with 8 bases that match TRBD1. CDR1 is KGHSH and CDR2 is LQKENI in the germline V gene. The junction had 8 bases not matched to a gene; V was cut back by 3 bases and J by 1 base. This CDR3 has 16 residues. CDR3 DNA: TGTGCCAGCTCACCTACCGGACAGGGACGGTCCTACGAGCAGTACTTC. It is translated as CASSPTGQGRSYEQYF.

The chain is built from TRBV28 and TRBJ2-3; 8 nucleotides agree with TRBD1. This CDR3 is 17 amino acids long. Looked up from germline, CDR1 is MDHEN and CDR2 is SYDVKM. V lost 1 base to trimming and J lost 5 bases; unmatched junction nucleotides: 11. The CDR3 region has the DNA TGTGCCAGCAGTTTATCTGAAAGGGGACAGGATTTAGATACGCAGTATTTT. It encodes CASSLSERGQDLDTQYF.

V is TRBV19 and J is TRBJ1-6, with TRBD1 as a possible D gene (6 bases). The V gene's germline CDR1 is LNHDA and CDR2 SQIVND (reference sequence). CDR3 length equals 15 residues. V was clipped by 6 bases and J by 7 bases, with 16 bases between them. CDR3 DNA sequence: TGTGCCAGTAGGAACTACCGGGACACGAATTCACCCCTCCACTTT. It yields the protein CASRNYRDTNSPLHF.

The V and J genes are TRBV19 and TRBJ2-1; 8 bases are a match to TRBD2. The V and J ends lost 0 bases and 8 bases, in that order; junction bases with no gene match: 9. The CDR3 loop spans 16 amino acids. The germline gives CDR1 LNHDA, CDR2 SQIVND (reference sequence). CDR3 DNA sequence: TGTGCCAGTAGTATAGATCTGGAAAGCGGGAGTTATGAGCAGTTCTTC. Its protein product is CASSIDLESGSYEQFF.